The 25 T cell receptor beta chains presented below share a single source sample, sequenced in a study of early T cells in non-severe SARS-CoV-2 infection. TCRdb re-derived calls from the 5' RACE reads in MiXCR, one entry per CDR3 protein. The table lists about 83,000 distinct CDR3 sequences, 8.5% to 12% of them singletons. The sample was whole blood, taken at baseline. The origin of the receptors is an adult who was a healthcare worker with PCR-confirmed SARS-CoV-2 infection or an uninfected control (not recorded which).

The chain recombines TRBV5-1 with TRBJ2-1; unclear D gene. V shed 0 bases and J shed 0 bases, with 10 bases lying between them. The length of the CDR3 is 16 residues. Germline V gene sequence: CDR1 SGHRS, CDR2 YFSETQ. This chain's CDR3 is CASSLVGPGSYNEQFF. CDR3 coding DNA: TGCGCCAGCAGCTTGGTTGGGCCGGGCTCCTACAATGAGCAGTTCTTC.

This clonotype was counted at least ten times. The genes are TRBV5-4 and TRBJ2-7, with TRBD2 as a possible D gene (6 bases). The germline gives CDR1 SGHNT, CDR2 YYREEE (reference sequence). The CDR3 consists of 13 residues. The V end was cut by 1 base, the J end by 3 bases, with 8 bases between. Here the CDR3 DNA reads TGTGCCAGCAGCTTGACGGGGGACTACGAGCAGTACTTC. This encodes CASSLTGDYEQYF.

This clonotype was observed a handful of times. The chain combines TRBV6-5 with TRBJ2-1, with TRBD2 matching over 8 bases. The CDR3 totals 15 residues. The junction had 12 bases not matched to a gene; V was cut back by 4 bases and J by 10 bases. Germline-derived CDR1 and CDR2 are MNHEY and SVGAGI. The CDR3 here is CASSSELGLAREQFF. The CDR3 DNA reads TGTGCCAGCAGTTCCGAATTAGGACTAGCCAGAGAGCAGTTCTTC.

The rearrangement uses TRBV27 and TRBJ2-7; 8 bases are a match to TRBD2. The V gene end was trimmed by 5 bases and the J gene end by 4 bases; junction bases not matched to a gene: 4. CDR3 size: 13 residues. Looked up from germline, CDR1 is MNHEY and CDR2 is SMNVEV (reference sequence). CDR3 residues: CASSSGRKYEQYF. CDR3 coding DNA: TGTGCCAGCAGTAGCGGGAGAAAATACGAGCAGTACTTC.

The V call is TRBV2, the J call TRBJ2-2; D perhaps matches TRBD2 (5 bases). Germline loops: CDR1 SNHLY, CDR2 FYNNEI. The length of the CDR3 is 14 residues. Trimming stripped 4 bases from V and 5 bases from J, with 11 bases between. The chain's CDR3 is CASSGRERTGELFF. DNA of the CDR3: TGTGCCAGCAGTGGTAGGGAGCGGACCGGGGAGCTGTTTTTT.

This clonotype showed up just a few times. This chain joins TRBV7-9 and TRBJ2-3; the match to TRBD2 covers 10 bases. CDR1 and CDR2 (germline): SEHNR, FQNEAQ (reference sequence). Trimming took 4 bases from V and 5 from J; bases not matched to a gene: 9. This CDR3 has 16 residues. CDR3 in amino acids: CASSSLAGGQGDTQYF. The CDR3 nucleotides read TGTGCCAGCAGCTCTTTAGCGGGAGGCCAAGGAGATACGCAGTATTTT.

This clonotype occurred many times. The chain employs TRBV25-1 and TRBJ1-3; maybe TRBD1 (5 bases). V gave up 3 bases and J gave up 0 bases, with 24 bases separating them. This CDR3 contains 20 residues. Germline V CDR1 and CDR2: MGHDK, SYGVNS. The CDR3 sequence is CASSERGGTSNLSSGNTIYF. In nucleotides, the CDR3 is TGTGCCAGCAGTGAGAGGGGCGGGACTTCAAACTTGAGCTCTGGAAACACCATATATTTT.

V is TRBV7-6 and J is TRBJ1-6, with TRBD1 as a possible D gene (6 bases). The CDR3 covers 12 residues. V was cut by 3 bases and J by 14 bases, with 11 bases left in between. Germline assignment: CDR1 SGHVS and CDR2 FNYEAQ. The CDR3 DNA follows: TGTGCCAGCAGCTTCCAGGGGTCAGCCCTCCACTTT. It specifies CASSFQGSALHF.

This clonotype has at least ten counts. This chain uses TRBV4-1 with TRBJ1-1, with D possibly being TRBD1 (6 bases). Germline CDR1 and CDR2: MGHRA and YSYEKL. V was pared by 4 bases and J by 9 bases, with 18 bases between. The CDR3 covers 14 residues. The CDR3 nucleotides are TGCGCCAGCAGCCTACAGAGGGGGATAAATAAAGCTTTCTTT. Translating it yields CASSLQRGINKAFF.

A few counts support this clonotype. This rearrangement joins TRBV12-3 or TRBV12-4 to TRBJ2-1, with 8 bases fitting TRBD1. The CDR3 has 15 residues. V lost 1 base, J lost 8 bases, and 7 bases stayed unmatched. CDR3 DNA: TGTGCCAGCAGTTTAGGACAGGGGTATCACGATGAGCAGTTCTTC. Translated, it gives CASSLGQGYHDEQFF.

This clonotype came up a few times. The genes are TRBV7-9 and TRBJ1-2; D is unresolved. The CDR3 has 11 residues. Germline V gene lookup returns CDR1 SEHNR and CDR2 FQNEAQ (reference sequence). Trimming shortened V by 5 bases and J by 8 bases, and 9 bases separated the two germline ends. Here the CDR3 DNA reads TGTGCCAGCAGCCAGCGCTTGGGCTACACCTTC. Its protein is CASSQRLGYTF.

This clonotype was counted at least ten times. The chain combines TRBV4-1 with TRBJ1-1; a weak D match, TRBD1 (6 bases). The CDR3 extends over 15 amino acids. Germline CDR1 and CDR2: MGHRA and YSYEKL. The V gene lost 4 bases and the J gene lost 1 base, with 13 bases spanning the gap. CDR3 bases: TGCGCCAGCAGCCCCCTACCGGGGGCGAACACTGAAGCTTTCTTT. It is translated as CASSPLPGANTEAFF.

This chain links TRBV20-1 with TRBJ2-5; maybe TRBD2 (6 bases). V lost 0 bases, J lost 3 bases, and 14 bases lay in between. The CDR3 runs 15 residues. The germline CDR1 and CDR2 sequences are DFQATT and SNEGSKA (reference sequence). The CDR3 region is CSARDFWASEETQYF. The CDR3 DNA follows: TGCAGTGCTAGAGATTTTTGGGCTAGCGAAGAGACCCAGTACTTC.

The chain employs TRBV20-1 and TRBJ1-6; 8 positions agree with TRBD1. The CDR3 contains 13 residues. V shed 7 bases and J 8 bases; nucleotides not matched to a gene: 7. Germline loops: CDR1 DFQATT, CDR2 SNEGSKA (reference sequence). CDR3: CSVQDRDHSPLHF. The CDR3 nucleotides read TGCAGTGTCCAGGACAGGGACCATTCACCCCTCCACTTT.

The table lists this clonotype with a few counts. The chain has TRBV3-1 and TRBJ2-6, with D hard to call. The V gene's germline CDR1 is LGHDT and CDR2 YNNKEL (reference sequence). The CDR3 sequence is 15 residues long. The V end was cut by 5 bases, the J end by 0 bases, with 8 bases between. CDR3 region: CASSRQRSGANVLTF. DNA of the CDR3: TGTGCCAGCAGCAGGCAGCGCTCTGGGGCCAACGTCCTGACTTTC.

CDR3 nucleotides: TGTGCCAGCAGTTCCCCCGGGGGTGCAACTAACTATGGCTACACCTTC. This codes for CASSSPGGATNYGYTF. The J gene is TRBJ1-2, the V gene TRBV28; D possibly corresponds to TRBD1 (5 bases). Germline V CDR1 and CDR2: MDHEN, SYDVKM. The length of the CDR3 is 16 residues. V dropped 4 bases and J dropped 0 bases, with 15 bases sitting between them.

This clonotype has at least ten counts. The V gene is TRBV15, the J gene TRBJ2-1, with TRBD2 identical over 9 bases. The ends lost 4 bases at V and 0 bases at J; junction bases unmatched: 1. The CDR3 contains 15 residues. Looked up from germline, CDR1 is LNHNV and CDR2 is YYDKDF (reference sequence). This CDR3 is CATSISGGSYNEQFF. The CDR3, as DNA: TGTGCCACCAGCATTAGCGGGGGCTCCTACAATGAGCAGTTCTTC.

This clonotype was seen ten or more times. The genes are TRBV12-3 or TRBV12-4 and TRBJ2-3, with D perhaps matching TRBD2 (6 bases). This CDR3 has 15 amino acids. Trimming left V 2 bases short and J 0 bases short, with 9 bases between. The DNA of the CDR3 is TGTGCCAGCAGTTTATTGGCGGGAAGCACAGATACGCAGTATTTT. Its protein is CASSLLAGSTDTQYF.

This clonotype was seen more than once but under ten times. J is TRBJ2-7 and V is TRBV30; TRBD1 or TRBD2 may be the D gene (5 bases each). The germline V gene encodes CDR1 GTSNPN and CDR2 SVGIG (reference sequence). Between the trimmed V and J ends, which lost 5 bases and 3 bases, there was a span of 8 bases. This CDR3 contains 11 residues. The CDR3 is CAWGTVYEQYF. DNA for the CDR3: TGTGCCTGGGGGACCGTCTACGAGCAGTACTTC.

The genes are TRBV7-2 and TRBJ2-2, with 9 bases lining up with TRBD2. CDR3 length: 15 residues. Germline V gene sequence: CDR1 SGHTA, CDR2 FQGNSA. V was pared by 5 bases and J by 1 base, with 2 bases of the junction left unmatched. For the CDR3, the DNA is TGTGCCAGCAGCCGACTAGCGGTGAACACCGGGGAGCTGTTTTTT. Translating gives CASSRLAVNTGELFF.

In this sample, this clonotype turned up a few times. V usage is TRBV6-6 and J usage is TRBJ2-1; D unclear. V was trimmed by 2 bases and J by 4 bases, leaving 12 bases between them. Germline V lookup: CDR1 MNHNY, CDR2 SVGAGI (reference sequence). The CDR3 contains 15 residues. The DNA of the CDR3 is TGTGCCAGCAGTTACCACCGGACCCCTTACAATGAGCAGTTCTTC. Its protein product is CASSYHRTPYNEQFF.

This clonotype appeared a few times. The chain uses TRBV3-1 and TRBJ2-3, with 8 bases lining up with TRBD2. Trimming removed 1 base from V and 7 bases from J; junction bases left unmatched: 1. The CDR3 loop spans 13 amino acids. CDR1 LGHDT and CDR2 YNNKEL come from the germline V gene (reference sequence). CDR3 nucleotide sequence: TGTGCCAGCAGCCAAGGCGGGAGGAATACGCAGTATTTT. Translating gives CASSQGGRNTQYF.

This clonotype has just a few counts. This chain connects TRBV10-2 to TRBJ2-7, with 11 bases fitting TRBD2. Germline V gives CDR1 WSHSY, CDR2 SAAADI. The CDR3 extends over 14 amino acids. Losses at the gene ends were 8 bases for V and 6 bases for J; bases not matched to a gene: 9. The CDR3 reads CASRAGTSGTEQYF. CDR3 sequence (DNA): TGCGCCAGCCGCGCCGGGACTAGCGGAACCGAGCAGTACTTC.

Many counts were recorded for this clonotype. The V gene is TRBV6-1, the J gene TRBJ2-3; D perhaps matches TRBD1 (5 bases). Trimming cost V 8 bases and J 3 bases, with 18 bases left between them. The CDR3 covers 15 residues. The V gene's germline CDR1 is MNHNS and CDR2 SASEGT. The CDR3 region is CASHPSRALTDTQYF. CDR3 coding DNA: TGTGCCAGCCACCCGAGCAGGGCTTTGACAGATACGCAGTATTTT.

This clonotype was seen ten or more times. J is TRBJ1-2 and V is TRBV18, with 7 bases matching TRBD1. J lost 6 bases, V lost 0 bases, and 4 bases had no gene match. The CDR3 consists of 14 residues. Germline V gives CDR1 KGHSH, CDR2 LQKENI. This chain's CDR3 is CASSPPRGRDGYTF. The CDR3, as DNA: TGTGCCAGCTCACCACCGAGGGGGCGGGATGGCTACACCTTC.